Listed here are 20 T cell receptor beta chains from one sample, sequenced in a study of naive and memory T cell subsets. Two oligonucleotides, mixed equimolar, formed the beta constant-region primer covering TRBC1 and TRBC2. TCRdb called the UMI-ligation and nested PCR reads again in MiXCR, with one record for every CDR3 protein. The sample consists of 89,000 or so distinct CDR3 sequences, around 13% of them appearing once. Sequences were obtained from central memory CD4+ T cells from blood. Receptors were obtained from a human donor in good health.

CDR3 in DNA: TGTGCCAGCAGCTTGAGACTAGCGGTCTACAATGAGCAGTTCTTC. Amino acid sequence: CASSLRLAVYNEQFF. V and J are TRBV9 and TRBJ2-1, with 9 bases lining up with TRBD2. CDR3 length equals 15 residues. V dropped 4 bases and J dropped 3; count of bases not matched to a gene: 5. Per germline, CDR1 SGDLS and CDR2 YYNGEE.

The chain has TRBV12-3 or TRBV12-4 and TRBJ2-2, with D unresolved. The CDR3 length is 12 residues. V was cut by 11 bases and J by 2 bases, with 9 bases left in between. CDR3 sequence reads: CAGQDNTGELFF. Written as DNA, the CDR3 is TGTGCCGGGCAGGATAACACCGGGGAGCTGTTTTTT.

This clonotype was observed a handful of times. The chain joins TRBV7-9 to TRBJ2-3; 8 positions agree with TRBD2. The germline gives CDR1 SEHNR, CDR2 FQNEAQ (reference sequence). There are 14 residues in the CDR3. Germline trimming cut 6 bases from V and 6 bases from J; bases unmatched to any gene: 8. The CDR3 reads CASRPTSGSDTQYF. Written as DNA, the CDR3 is TGTGCCAGCAGACCTACTAGCGGCTCGGATACGCAGTATTTT. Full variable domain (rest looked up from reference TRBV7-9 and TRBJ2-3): DTGVSQNPRHKITKRGQNVTFRCDPISEHNRLYWYRQTLGQGPEFLTYFQNEAQLEKSRLLSDRFSAERPKGSFSTLEIQRTEQGDSAMYLCASRPTSGSDTQYFGPGTRLTVL.

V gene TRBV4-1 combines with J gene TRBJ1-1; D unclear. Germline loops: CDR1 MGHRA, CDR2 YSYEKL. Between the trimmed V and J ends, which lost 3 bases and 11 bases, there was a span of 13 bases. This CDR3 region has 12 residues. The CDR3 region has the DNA TGCGCCAGCAGCCAGTCGATCGGGAGGGCTTTCTTT. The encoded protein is CASSQSIGRAFF.

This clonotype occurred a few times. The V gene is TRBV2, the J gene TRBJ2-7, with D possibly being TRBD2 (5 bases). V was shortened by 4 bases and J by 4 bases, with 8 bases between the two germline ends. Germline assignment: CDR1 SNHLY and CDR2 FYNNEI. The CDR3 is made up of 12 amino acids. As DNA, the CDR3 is TGTGCCAGCAGTGGGGAGCCATACGAGCAGTACTTC. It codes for CASSGEPYEQYF.

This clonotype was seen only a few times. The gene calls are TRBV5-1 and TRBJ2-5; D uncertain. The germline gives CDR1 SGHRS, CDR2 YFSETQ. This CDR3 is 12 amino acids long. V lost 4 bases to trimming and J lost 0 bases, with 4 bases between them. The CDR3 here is CASSGNQETQYF. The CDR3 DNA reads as TGCGCCAGCAGCGGGAACCAAGAGACCCAGTACTTC.

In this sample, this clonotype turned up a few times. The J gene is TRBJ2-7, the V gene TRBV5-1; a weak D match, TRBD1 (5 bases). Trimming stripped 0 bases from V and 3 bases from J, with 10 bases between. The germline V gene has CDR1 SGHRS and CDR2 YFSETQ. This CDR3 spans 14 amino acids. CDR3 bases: TGCGCCAGCAGCTTGGGGGGCGGTGACTACGAGCAGTACTTC. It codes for CASSLGGGDYEQYF.

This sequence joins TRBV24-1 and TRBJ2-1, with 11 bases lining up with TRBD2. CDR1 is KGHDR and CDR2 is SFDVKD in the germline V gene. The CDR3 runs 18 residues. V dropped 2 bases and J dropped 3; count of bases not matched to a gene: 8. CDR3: CATSDSASGRRHYNEQFF. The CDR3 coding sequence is TGTGCCACCAGTGATTCGGCTAGCGGGAGGAGGCACTACAATGAGCAGTTCTTC.

The CDR3 nucleotides are TGTGCCAGCAGCGCGGGAGGGCCATATAATGAGCAGTTCTTC. This translates into CASSAGGPYNEQFF. V gene TRBV7-2 combines with J gene TRBJ2-1, with TRBD2 matching 9 bases. The germline CDR1 and CDR2 sequences are SGHTA and FQGNSA. Germline trimming cut 5 bases from V and 7 bases from J; bases unmatched to any gene: 6. The CDR3 length is 14 residues.

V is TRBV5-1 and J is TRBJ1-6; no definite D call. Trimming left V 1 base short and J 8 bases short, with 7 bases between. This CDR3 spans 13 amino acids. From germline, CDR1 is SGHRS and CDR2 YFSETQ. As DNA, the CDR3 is TGCGCCAGCAGCTTGTTTGACGATTCACCCCTCCACTTT. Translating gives CASSLFDDSPLHF.

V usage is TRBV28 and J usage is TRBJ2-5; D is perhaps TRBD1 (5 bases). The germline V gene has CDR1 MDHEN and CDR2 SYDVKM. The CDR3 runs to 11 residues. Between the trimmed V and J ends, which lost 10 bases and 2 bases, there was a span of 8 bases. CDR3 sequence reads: CATGFQETQYF. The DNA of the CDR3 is TGTGCCACAGGGTTTCAAGAGACCCAGTACTTC.

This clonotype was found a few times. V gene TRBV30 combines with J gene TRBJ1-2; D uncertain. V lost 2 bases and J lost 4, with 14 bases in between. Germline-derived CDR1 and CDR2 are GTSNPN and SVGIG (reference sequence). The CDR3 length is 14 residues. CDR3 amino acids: CAWSSYGLGYGYTF. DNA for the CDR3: TGTGCCTGGAGTTCATATGGTCTCGGCTATGGCTACACCTTC.

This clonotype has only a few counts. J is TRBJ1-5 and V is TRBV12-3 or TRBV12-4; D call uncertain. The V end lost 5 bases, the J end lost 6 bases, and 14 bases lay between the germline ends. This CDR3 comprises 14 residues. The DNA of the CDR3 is TGTGCCAGCAGTCTCCCGGGATCCTCTCAGCCCCAGCATTTT. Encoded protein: CASSLPGSSQPQHF.

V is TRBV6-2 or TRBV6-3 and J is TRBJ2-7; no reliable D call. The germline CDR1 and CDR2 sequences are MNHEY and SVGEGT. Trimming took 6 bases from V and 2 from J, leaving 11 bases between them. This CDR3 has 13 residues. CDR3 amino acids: CASRPPGTYEQYF. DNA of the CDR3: TGTGCCAGCAGGCCACCCGGTACCTACGAGCAGTACTTC.

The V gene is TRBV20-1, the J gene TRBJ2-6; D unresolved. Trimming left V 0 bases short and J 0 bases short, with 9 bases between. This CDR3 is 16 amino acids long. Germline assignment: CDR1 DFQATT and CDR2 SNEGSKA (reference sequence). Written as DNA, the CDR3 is TGCAGTGCTAGAGATCCTAGGAGCTCTGGGGCCAACGTCCTGACTTTC. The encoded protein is CSARDPRSSGANVLTF.

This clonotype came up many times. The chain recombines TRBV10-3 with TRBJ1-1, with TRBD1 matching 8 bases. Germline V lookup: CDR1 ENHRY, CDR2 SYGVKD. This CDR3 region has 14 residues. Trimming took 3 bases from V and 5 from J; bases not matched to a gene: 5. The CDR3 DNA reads TGTGCCATCAGTGACCAGGGGGCATGGACTGAAGCTTTCTTT. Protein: CAISDQGAWTEAFF.

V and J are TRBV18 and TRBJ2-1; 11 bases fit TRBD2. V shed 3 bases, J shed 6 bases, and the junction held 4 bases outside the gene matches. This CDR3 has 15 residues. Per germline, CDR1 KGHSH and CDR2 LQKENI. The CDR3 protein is CASSPGTSGLNEQFF. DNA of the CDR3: TGTGCCAGCTCACCGGGGACTAGCGGCCTCAATGAGCAGTTCTTC.

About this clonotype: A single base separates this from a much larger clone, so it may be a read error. The CDR3 is CASTRGGWANTEAFF. Here the CDR3 DNA reads TGTGCCAGCACCCGCGGGGGGTGGGCGAACACTGAAGCTTTCTTT. The chain combines TRBV6-2 or TRBV6-3 with TRBJ1-1; a weak D match, TRBD1 (5 bases). Germline values: CDR1 MNHEY, CDR2 SVGEGT. The CDR3 consists of 15 residues. With 7 bases removed from V and 1 base from J, the gap between germline ends came to 16 bases.

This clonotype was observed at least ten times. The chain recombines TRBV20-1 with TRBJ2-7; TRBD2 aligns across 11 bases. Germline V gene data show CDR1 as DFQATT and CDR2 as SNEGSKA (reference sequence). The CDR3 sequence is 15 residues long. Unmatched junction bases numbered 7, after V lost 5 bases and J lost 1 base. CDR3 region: CSAASSGRKSYEQYF. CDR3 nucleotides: TGCAGTGCTGCCTCTAGCGGGAGGAAGTCCTACGAGCAGTACTTC.

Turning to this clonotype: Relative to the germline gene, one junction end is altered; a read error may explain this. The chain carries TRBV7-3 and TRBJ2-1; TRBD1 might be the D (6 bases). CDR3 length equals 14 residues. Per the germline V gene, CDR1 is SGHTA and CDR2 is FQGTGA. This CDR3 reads CAGSFQGSYNEQFF. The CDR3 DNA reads TGTGCCGGCAGCTTTCAGGGGTCCTACAATGAGCAGTTCTTC.